The present T cell receptor (beta chain) was sequenced within a study of blood T cell repertoires in COVID-19. Libraries were prepared by immunoSEQ multiplex PCR; TCRdb keeps only in-frame clonotypes and omits some of them. Counted here are 95,000 to 100,000 clones, about 80% occurring once; the ten biggest clones make up about 9.4%. Between the trimmed V and J ends, which lost 4 bases and 0 bases, there was a span of 19 bases. The CDR3 has 17 residues. In germline, CDR1 is SGHTA, CDR2 FQGNSA. The clonotype originates from a man aged 70 or older with acute or convalescent COVID-19. The sequenced sample was peripheral blood. J is TRBJ2-7 and V is TRBV7-2; weak D call: TRBD2 (6 bases). The CDR3 spells CASSSLETGDRSYEQYF. CDR3 bases: TGTGCCAGCAGCTCATTAGAGACGGGGGACCGCTCCTACGAGCAGTACTTC.